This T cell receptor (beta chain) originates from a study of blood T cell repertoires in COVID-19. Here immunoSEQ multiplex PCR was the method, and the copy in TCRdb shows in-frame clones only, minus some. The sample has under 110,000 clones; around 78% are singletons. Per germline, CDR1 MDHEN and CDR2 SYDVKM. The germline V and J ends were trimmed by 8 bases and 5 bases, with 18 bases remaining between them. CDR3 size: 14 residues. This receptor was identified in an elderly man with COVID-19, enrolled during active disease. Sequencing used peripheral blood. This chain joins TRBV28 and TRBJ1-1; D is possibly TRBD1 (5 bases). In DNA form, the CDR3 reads TGTGCCAGCGGGGACTACAGGCTGGGAACTGAAGCTTTCTTT. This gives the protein CASGDYRLGTEAFF.